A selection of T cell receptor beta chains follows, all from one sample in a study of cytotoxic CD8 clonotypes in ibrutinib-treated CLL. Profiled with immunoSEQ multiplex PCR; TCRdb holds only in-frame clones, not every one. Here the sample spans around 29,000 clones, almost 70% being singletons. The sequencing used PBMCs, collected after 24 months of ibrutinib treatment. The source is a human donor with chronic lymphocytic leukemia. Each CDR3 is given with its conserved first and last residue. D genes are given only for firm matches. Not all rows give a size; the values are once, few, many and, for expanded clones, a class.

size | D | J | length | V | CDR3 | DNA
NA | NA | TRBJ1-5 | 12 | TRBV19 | CASSIQGKSQHF | TGTGCCAGTAGTATCCAGGGTAAGTCCCAGCATTTT
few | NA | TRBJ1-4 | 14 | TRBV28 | CASSAVTLGEKLFF | TGTGCCAGCAGTGCAGTGACCCTGGGGGAAAAACTGTTTTTT
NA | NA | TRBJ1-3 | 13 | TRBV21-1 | CASSRGRGDTIYF | TGTGCCAGCAGCAGAGGACGAGGGGACACCATATATTTT
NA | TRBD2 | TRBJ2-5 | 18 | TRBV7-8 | CASSLLTSGGPARETQYF | TGTGCCAGCAGCTTATTGACTAGCGGGGGACCGGCCAGAGAGACCCAGTACTTC
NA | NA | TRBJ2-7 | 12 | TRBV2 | CASSGDTYEQYF | TGTGCCAGCAGTGGAGACACCTACGAGCAGTACTTC
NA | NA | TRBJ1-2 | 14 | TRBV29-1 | CSTENGYSGYGYTF | TGCAGCACTGAGAACGGTTACTCGGGGTATGGCTACACCTTC
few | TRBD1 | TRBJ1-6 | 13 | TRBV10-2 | CASTPGQSSPLHF | TGCGCCAGTACACCGGGACAGTCATCACCCCTCCACTTT
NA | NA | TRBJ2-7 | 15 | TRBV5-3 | CARSRTLRVSYEQYF | TGTGCCAGAAGCCGCACTCTTAGGGTCTCCTACGAGCAGTACTTC
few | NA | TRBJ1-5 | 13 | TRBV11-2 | CASSLGPGQPQHF | TGTGCCAGCAGCTTAGGCCCCGGTCAGCCCCAGCATTTT
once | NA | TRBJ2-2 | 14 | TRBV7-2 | CASSLAGVTGELFF | TGTGCCAGCAGCTTAGCGGGTGTCACCGGGGAGCTGTTTTTT
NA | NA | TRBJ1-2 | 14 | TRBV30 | CAWSLQGRYYGYTF | TGTGCCTGGAGTCTTCAGGGTCGGTACTATGGCTACACCTTC
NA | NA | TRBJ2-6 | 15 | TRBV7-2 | CASSYARAGANVLTF | TGTGCCAGCAGCTATGCTCGGGCTGGGGCCAACGTCCTGACTTTC
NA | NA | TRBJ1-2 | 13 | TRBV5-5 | CASSSFGNYGYTF | TGTGCCAGCAGCTCCTTTGGCAACTATGGCTACACCTTC
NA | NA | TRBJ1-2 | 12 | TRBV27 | CASSFQGTGYTF | TGTGCCAGCAGTTTCCAGGGAACGGGCTACACCTTC
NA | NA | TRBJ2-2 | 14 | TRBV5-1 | CASKPRAGTGELFF | TGCGCCAGCAAACCCAGGGCGGGCACCGGGGAGCTGTTTTTT
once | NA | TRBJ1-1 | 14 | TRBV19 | CASSAQQGLLVAFF | TGTGCCAGTAGTGCCCAACAGGGACTTCTCGTAGCTTTCTTT
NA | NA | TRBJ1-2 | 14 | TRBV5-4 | CASSILQNNYGYTF | TGTGCCAGCAGCATCCTCCAGAATAACTATGGCTACACCTTC
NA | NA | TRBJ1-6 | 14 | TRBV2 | CASTARNYNSPLHF | TGTGCCAGCACAGCCAGGAACTATAATTCACCCCTCCACTTT
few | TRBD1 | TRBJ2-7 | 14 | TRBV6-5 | CASSLDRGIDEQYF | TGTGCCAGCAGTTTAGACAGGGGCATCGACGAGCAGTACTTC
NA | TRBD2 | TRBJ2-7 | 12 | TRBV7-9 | CASSRPGGEQYF | TGTGCCAGCAGCCGCCCGGGGGGCGAGCAGTACTTC
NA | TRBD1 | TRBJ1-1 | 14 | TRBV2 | CASRGQGAGTEAFF | TGTGCCAGCAGAGGACAGGGGGCGGGGACTGAAGCTTTCTTT
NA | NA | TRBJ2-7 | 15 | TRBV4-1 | CASRPRLESSYEQYF | TGCGCCAGCAGACCCCGATTGGAGAGCTCCTACGAGCAGTACTTC
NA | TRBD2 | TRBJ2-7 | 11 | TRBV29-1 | CSVTGGYEQYF | TGCAGCGTGACCGGGGGGTACGAGCAGTACTTC
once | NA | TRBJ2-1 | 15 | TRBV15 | CATTRGRGDHNEQFF | TGTGCCACCACCAGGGGGCGGGGGGACCACAATGAGCAGTTCTTC
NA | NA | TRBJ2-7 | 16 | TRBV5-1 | CASSLADEGRAHEQYF | TGCGCCAGCAGCTTGGCTGACGAAGGCAGGGCTCATGAGCAGTACTTC
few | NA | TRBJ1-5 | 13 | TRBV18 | CASSEGDNQPQHF | TGTGCCAGCTCAGAGGGTGACAATCAGCCCCAGCATTTT
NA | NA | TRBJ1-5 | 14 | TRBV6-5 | CASSYGQGNQPQHF | TGTGCCAGCAGTTACGGTCAGGGTAATCAGCCCCAGCATTTT
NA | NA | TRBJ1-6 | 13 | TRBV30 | CAASSSYNSPLHF | TGTGCTGCTAGCAGCTCCTATAATTCACCCCTCCACTTT
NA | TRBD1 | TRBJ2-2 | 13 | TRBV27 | CASRGQGTGELFF | TGTGCCAGCCGGGGACAGGGGACCGGGGAGCTGTTTTTT
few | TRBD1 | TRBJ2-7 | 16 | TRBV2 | CASSEAGQGDHYEQYF | TGTGCCAGCAGTGAAGCGGGACAGGGGGACCACTACGAGCAGTACTTC
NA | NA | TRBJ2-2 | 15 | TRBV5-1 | CASSTGTRVAGELFF | TGCGCCAGCAGCACCGGGACCCGAGTCGCCGGGGAGCTGTTTTTT
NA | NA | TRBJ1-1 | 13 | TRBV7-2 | CASSTDGGTEAFF | TGTGCCAGCAGCACGGACGGCGGGACTGAAGCTTTCTTT
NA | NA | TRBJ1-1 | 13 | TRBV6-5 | CASSWAGNTEAFF | TGTGCCAGCAGTTGGGCTGGGAACACTGAAGCTTTCTTT
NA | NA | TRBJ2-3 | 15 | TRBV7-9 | CASSLSGLHTDTQYF | TGTGCCAGCAGCTTAAGCGGACTCCACACAGATACGCAGTATTTT
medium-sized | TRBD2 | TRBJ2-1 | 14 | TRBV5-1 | CASSLRTSANEQFF | TGCGCCAGCAGCCTGAGGACTAGCGCCAATGAGCAGTTCTTC
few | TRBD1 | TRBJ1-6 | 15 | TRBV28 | CASSPIDRDNSPLHF | TGTGCCAGCAGTCCTATTGACAGGGACAATTCACCCCTCCACTTT
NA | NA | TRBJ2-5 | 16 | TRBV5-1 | CASSLVGRRQGETQYF | TGCGCCAGCAGCTTGGTAGGGAGAAGACAAGGGGAGACCCAGTACTTC
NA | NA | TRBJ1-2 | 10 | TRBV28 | CASSPTGYTF | TGTGCCAGCAGTCCGACCGGCTACACCTTC
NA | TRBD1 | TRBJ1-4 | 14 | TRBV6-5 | CASFTTGGSEKLFF | TGTGCCAGCTTCACGACAGGGGGTAGTGAAAAACTGTTTTTT
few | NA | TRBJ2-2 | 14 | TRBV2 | CASSNFGLTGELFF | TGTGCCAGCAGTAATTTCGGCCTAACCGGGGAGCTGTTTTTT
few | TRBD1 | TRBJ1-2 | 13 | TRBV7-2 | CASSANRGDGYTF | TGTGCCAGCAGCGCAAACAGGGGAGATGGCTACACCTTC
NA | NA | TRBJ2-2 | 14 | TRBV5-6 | CASSSPTLAGELFF | TGTGCCAGCAGCTCACCCACACTGGCCGGGGAGCTGTTTTTT
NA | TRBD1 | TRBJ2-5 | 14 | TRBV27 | CASSQQGSQETQYF | TGTGCCAGCAGTCAACAGGGGTCCCAAGAGACCCAGTACTTC
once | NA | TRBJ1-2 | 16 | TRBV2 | CASSPRSLLVNYGYTF | TGTGCCAGCAGTCCCCGAAGCTTACTCGTGAACTATGGCTACACCTTC
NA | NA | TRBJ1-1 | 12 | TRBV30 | CAWSVRLTEAFF | TGTGCCTGGAGTGTACGACTTACAGAAGCTTTCTTT
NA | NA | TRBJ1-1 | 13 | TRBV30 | CAWTGWVNTEAFF | TGTGCCTGGACTGGATGGGTGAACACTGAAGCTTTCTTT
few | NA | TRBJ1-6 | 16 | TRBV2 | CASSEALTVPNSPLHF | TGTGCCAGCAGTGAAGCGCTGACAGTTCCTAATTCACCCCTCCACTTT
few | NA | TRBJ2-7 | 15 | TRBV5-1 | CASSSAGPPSYEQYF | TGCGCCAGCAGCTCCGCAGGACCACCTTCCTACGAGCAGTACTTC
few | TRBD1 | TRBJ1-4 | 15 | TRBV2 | CASTRTGTVNEKLFF | TGTGCCAGCACCAGGACCGGGACAGTAAATGAAAAACTGTTTTTT
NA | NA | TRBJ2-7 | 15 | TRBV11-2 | CASSRALGDTYEQYF | TGTGCCAGCAGCCGTGCTCTAGGGGATACTTACGAGCAGTACTTC
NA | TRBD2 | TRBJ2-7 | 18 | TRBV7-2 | CASGLSGLAGGISYEQYF | TGTGCCAGCGGACTATCAGGACTAGCGGGGGGGATTTCCTACGAGCAGTACTTC
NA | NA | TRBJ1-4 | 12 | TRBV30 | CAGRTVNEKLFF | TGTGCCGGAAGGACAGTTAATGAAAAACTGTTTTTT
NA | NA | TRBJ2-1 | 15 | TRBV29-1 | CSVEGGGAPYNEQFF | TGCAGCGTTGAGGGTGGGGGAGCCCCATACAATGAGCAGTTCTTC
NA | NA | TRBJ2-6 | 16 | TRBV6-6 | CASSYRVGSGANVLTF | TGTGCCAGCAGTTACCGTGTGGGGTCAGGGGCCAACGTCCTGACTTTC
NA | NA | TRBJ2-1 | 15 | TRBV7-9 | CASSLAGVLGNEQFF | TGTGCCAGCAGCTTAGCTGGAGTATTAGGCAATGAGCAGTTCTTC
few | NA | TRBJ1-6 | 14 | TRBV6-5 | CASSAPGRKTPLHF | TGTGCCAGCAGTGCCCCAGGGAGGAAGACACCCCTCCACTTT
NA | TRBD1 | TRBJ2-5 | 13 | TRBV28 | CASRSDRVSTQYF | TGTGCCAGCAGGTCTGACAGGGTGTCGACCCAGTACTTC
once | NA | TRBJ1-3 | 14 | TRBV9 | CASSIGVSGNTIYF | TGTGCCAGCAGCATAGGGGTCTCTGGAAACACCATATATTTT
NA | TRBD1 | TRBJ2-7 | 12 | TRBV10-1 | CASSATGDEQYF | TGCGCCAGCAGCGCGACAGGGGACGAGCAGTACTTC
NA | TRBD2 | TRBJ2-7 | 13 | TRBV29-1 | CSVVTSGAYEQYF | TGCAGCGTGGTAACTAGCGGGGCCTACGAGCAGTACTTC